The sequence of this TCR beta chain was determined in a study of cytomegalovirus exposure and HLA in healthy donors. 60 Vbeta and 13 Jbeta primers were used in PCR. TCRdb's copy holds only in-frame clones and misses some; the assay was immunoSEQ multiplex PCR. This sample carries some 130,000 clones, roughly 80% of them seen once, and the ten largest clones take around 3.3%. This clone was counted a single time. V gave up 2 bases and J gave up 4 bases, with 15 bases separating them. The CDR3 has 17 amino acids. CDR1 is KGHSH, CDR2 LQKENI, per germline. The sequence came from a male donor in good health and CMV-seronegative. The V call is TRBV18, the J call TRBJ2-6; D ambiguous. Sequencing input: PBMCs. The CDR3 region has the DNA TGTGCCAGCTCACCATTTGGAGCGAAAGCAGGGGCCAACGTCCTGACTTTC. Residues: CASSPFGAKAGANVLTF. Combining the CDR3 with reference TRBV18 and TRBJ2-6 gives the whole variable domain NAGVMQNPRHLVRRRGQEARLRCSPMKGHSHVYWYRQLPEEGLKFMVYLQKENIIDESGMPKERFSAEFPKEGPSILRIQQVVRGDSAAYFCASSPFGAKAGANVLTFGAGSRLTVL.